This T cell receptor (beta chain) was retrieved from a study of OX40 agonist ivuxolimab in advanced cancers. About the study as a whole: The costimulatory receptor OX40 (CD134) was targeted by ivuxolimab, a fully human IgG2 agonistic monoclonal antibody. Partial responses occurred in three dose-escalation patients, of whom one had hepatocellular carcinoma and two had cutaneous melanoma. The paper covers the monotherapy dose-escalation part of the phase I ivuxolimab trial, which included N of about 56 patients. Prior anti-PD-1, anti-PD-L1 or anti-CTLA-4 therapy was permitted, and checkpoint inhibitors had been received by under 50% of dose-escalation patients. Peripheral TCRbeta sequencing was intended to test whether TCR sequence diversity was altered and clonal T-cell expansion was caused by ivuxolimab. Among the 50 to 55 dose-escalation patients, 19 had hepatocellular carcinoma, approximately 15 melanoma, 9 renal cell carcinoma and 9 head and neck cancer. In the dose-escalation cohort, approximately 82% of patients were male, and the mean age was around 60 years, with a range of roughly 20 to 85. Intravenous ivuxolimab was administered to patients every 2 weeks at six dose levels: 0.01, 0.1, 0.3, 1.5, 3 and 10 mg/kg. The investigation overall reported the following: In the 0.1-3.0 mg/kg groups, partial responders had among the lowest normalized peripheral clonal expansion, particularly in CD8+ T cells. At doses from 0.1 to 3.0 mg/kg, clonal expansion was seen in both CD4+ and CD8+ blood T cells between baseline and week 6. After ivuxolimab, expanded clones were on average more numerous among CD8+ T cells than among CD4+ T cells. The antigen specificity of the peripheral T cells that underwent clonal expansion was not determined. Low levels of normalized T-cell clonal expansion were also seen in some patients who did not respond.

From cysteine to phenylalanine, the CDR3 is 13 amino acids long. The only DNA kept is the CDR3, 39 bases in frame from the first base. For this chain, trimming is 6 bases at the V end and 7 bases at the J end, and the number of junction bases without a gene match is 6. According to the germline V gene, CDR1 reads MNHEY and CDR2 reads SVGAGI. To sequence the TCRbeta CDR3 region, genomic DNA was isolated from the sorted cells. TCRbeta CDR3 regions were sequenced using the immunoSEQ Assay. The source is immuneACCESS, and TCRdb retained only in-frame sequences with V and J called. Part of the clones is not carried over; for the studies checked, unresolved V genes explain less than half of this, and the remainder is unexplained. In all, the sample holds 45,000 to 55,000 clones, and around 94% of those were seen once. The ten largest clonotypes hold 10% to 15% of the sample. This clone occurred a few times. Its specific antigen is unknown. No much larger clone exists at a distance of one base, and base qualities are not known.

Patients with a history of autoimmune disease or receiving systemic immunosuppression were excluded from the trial. Peripheral blood for TCR sequencing was collected from all dose cohorts at baseline, on cycle 4 day 1, and on cycle 7 day 1. The samples were drawn from a first-in-human, open-label, multicenter phase I dose-escalation trial of ivuxolimab. Adults with locally advanced or metastatic melanoma, renal cell carcinoma, hepatocellular carcinoma or head and neck squamous cell carcinoma were enrolled in the trial. Before TCR sequencing, CD4+ T cells and CD8+ T cells were sorted from peripheral blood as separate populations.

Recombination connected TRBV6-5 to TRBJ2-1, with 7 middle bases fitting TRBD2. The receptor comes from an adult with an advanced solid tumor such as melanoma, head and neck, liver or kidney cancer. The sample here was CD4+ or CD8+ T cells sorted from blood, taken in a trial of the OX40 agonist ivuxolimab. The DNA sequence follows: TGTGCCAGCAGCTACGGGGAGGGGAATGAGCAGTTCTTC. This codes for CASSYGEGNEQFF.